The 23 T cell receptor beta chains listed next were all sequenced from one sample in a study of T cell responses to AZD1222 COVID-19 vaccine. The data were produced by immunoSEQ multiplex PCR, yet TCRdb's version contains in-frame clones alone and is incomplete. The table lists some 120,000 clones, over 80% of them singletons. The source material was peripheral blood, sampled on day 0 of AZD1222 vaccination. These receptors came from an adult in good health.

The chain combines TRBV6-1 with TRBJ1-1; 10 bases match TRBD1. This CDR3 has 17 amino acids. Losses at the gene ends were 4 bases for V and 1 base for J; bases not matched to a gene: 9. From germline, CDR1 is MNHNS and CDR2 SASEGT. The CDR3 coding sequence is TGTGCCAGCAGTGCCAGGCCGGGACAGGGGAGGAACACTGAAGCTTTCTTT. Translated: CASSARPGQGRNTEAFF.

The chain links TRBV15 to TRBJ2-3; perhaps TRBD2 as D (6 bases). CDR1 LNHNV and CDR2 YYDKDF come from the germline V gene (reference sequence). The V end lost 0 bases, the J end lost 1 base, and 11 bases lay between the germline ends. The CDR3 consists of 16 residues. For the CDR3, the DNA is TGTGCCACCAGCAGAGATACCCAGCGGGGCACAGATACGCAGTATTTT. Protein sequence: CATSRDTQRGTDTQYF.

The rearrangement links TRBV2 to TRBJ1-4; D ambiguous. CDR1 SNHLY and CDR2 FYNNEI come from the germline V gene. Deletions cut 6 bases from V and 5 bases from J, with 7 bases between. This CDR3 has 12 residues. Here the CDR3 DNA reads TGTGCCAGCAGAAGGCAAAATGAAAAACTGTTTTTT. It translates to CASRRQNEKLFF.

The gene calls are TRBV25-1 and TRBJ2-2; tentative D call: TRBD1 (6 bases). The length of the CDR3 is 15 residues. Trimming shortened V by 4 bases and J by 4 bases, and 13 bases separated the two germline ends. Germline V gene data show CDR1 as MGHDK and CDR2 as SYGVNS. In DNA form, the CDR3 reads TGTGCCAGCAGTGCCTCGGGACACCTCACCGGGGAGCTGTTTTTT. This encodes CASSASGHLTGELFF.

This chain connects TRBV7-3 to TRBJ2-1, with 8 bases aligning to TRBD1. Germline lookup yields CDR1 SGHTA and CDR2 FQGTGA. CDR3 length equals 17 residues. Trimming took 2 bases from V and 0 from J; bases not matched to a gene: 6. DNA for the CDR3: TGTGCCAGCAGCTTAGGGGACAGGTTTGGCTCCTACAATGAGCAGTTCTTC. Protein product: CASSLGDRFGSYNEQFF.

The CDR3 nucleotides are TGTGCCACCAGCAGCACAGGGATTGAAGCTTTCTTT. Its translation is CATSSTGIEAFF. This chain uses TRBV15 with TRBJ1-1; a weak D match, TRBD1 (6 bases). Germline CDR1 LNHNV, CDR2 YYDKDF (reference sequence). V gave up 3 bases and J gave up 7 bases, with 9 bases separating them. The CDR3 consists of 12 residues.

CDR3 residues: CASRGGGRLFF. DNA of the CDR3: TGTGCCAGCAGGGGGGGAGGGAGGCTGTTTTTT. The chain combines TRBV6-5 with TRBJ1-4, with D possibly TRBD1 on 5 matching bases. CDR1 MNHEY and CDR2 SVGAGI come from the germline V gene. The CDR3 has 11 amino acids. Trimming took off 6 bases at V and 14 bases at J, with 13 bases between the two ends.

This clone was found once. The chain has TRBV29-1 and TRBJ1-4; TRBD1 aligns across 8 bases. The CDR3 runs to 14 residues. Germline loops: CDR1 SQVTM, CDR2 ANQGSEA. V trimming: 6 bases; J trimming: 8 bases; junction bases outside the gene matches: 11. The DNA of the CDR3 is TGCAGCGTAGCGGCATCAGGGGGCAACGAAAAACTGTTTTTT. Translating it yields CSVAASGGNEKLFF. The whole variable domain, remainder taken from reference TRBV29-1 and TRBJ1-4, is SAVISQKPSRDICQRGTSLTIQCQVDSQVTMMFWYRQQPGQSLTLIATANQGSEATYESGFVIDKFPISRPNLTFSTLTVSNMSPEDSSIYLCSVAASGGNEKLFFGSGTQLSVL.

The chain uses TRBV5-4 and TRBJ2-5; perhaps TRBD1 as D (6 bases). Germline V gene data show CDR1 as SGHNT and CDR2 as YYREEE (reference sequence). Trimming pared 2 bases from V and 4 bases from J, leaving 15 bases between. The length of the CDR3 is 15 residues. CDR3 protein: CASSLETGMSETQYF. Here the CDR3 DNA reads TGTGCCAGCAGCTTAGAAACAGGGATGTCAGAGACCCAGTACTTC.

This chain links TRBV14 with TRBJ2-7; D possibly corresponds to TRBD1 (5 bases). CDR1 is SGHDN, CDR2 FVKESK, per germline. This CDR3 spans 15 amino acids. Trimming took 0 bases from V and 4 from J, leaving 13 bases between them. The CDR3 here is CASSQEHRPRYEQYF. Written as DNA, the CDR3 is TGTGCCAGCAGCCAAGAGCACAGGCCGAGGTACGAGCAGTACTTC.

The chain has TRBV6-1 and TRBJ2-4; 9 bases line up with TRBD2. This CDR3 region has 18 residues. Germline V lookup: CDR1 MNHNS, CDR2 SASEGT. Trimming at V came to 2 bases and at J to 0 bases, leaving 8 bases not matched to a gene. CDR3 protein: CASSERAGGGVAKNIQYF. Here the CDR3 DNA reads TGTGCCAGCAGTGAACGAGCGGGAGGCGGTGTAGCCAAAAACATTCAGTACTTC.

The chain uses TRBV11-3 and TRBJ2-3, with D possibly being TRBD1 (5 bases). The germline V gene encodes CDR1 SGHNT and CDR2 YENEEA. The CDR3 consists of 15 residues. V lost 4 bases and J 2 bases, leaving 13 bases between the germline ends. The CDR3 nucleotides read TGTGCCAGCAGCTCGGGCAGGGTGGACACAGATACGCAGTATTTT. This sequence encodes CASSSGRVDTDTQYF.

The chain joins TRBV5-6 to TRBJ2-7; D is unclear. Germline-derived CDR1 and CDR2 are SGHDT and YYEEEE. The CDR3 contains 13 residues. Trimming stripped 6 bases from V and 1 base from J, with 11 bases between. The CDR3 DNA follows: TGTGCCAGCACCCCTTTGGGTTCCTACGAGCAGTACTTC. It yields the protein CASTPLGSYEQYF. Based on the CDR3 plus reference TRBV5-6 and TRBJ2-7, the full variable domain is DAGVTQSPTHLIKTRGQQVTLRCSPKSGHDTVSWYQQALGQGPQFIFQYYEEEERQRGNFPDRFSGHQFPNYSSELNVNALLLGDSALYLCASTPLGSYEQYFGPGTRLTVT.

The chain uses TRBV7-9 and TRBJ2-3; unclear D gene. The CDR3 is 13 amino acids. V lost 5 bases, J lost 4 bases, and 10 bases lay in between. Germline lookup yields CDR1 SEHNR and CDR2 FQNEAQ (reference sequence). The CDR3 loop is CASSPGHPDTQYF. In nucleotides, the CDR3 is TGTGCCAGCAGCCCCGGGCACCCAGATACGCAGTATTTT.

The chain links TRBV10-3 to TRBJ1-1; D is unclear. V lost 2 bases and J 4 bases, leaving 11 bases between the germline ends. The germline CDR1 and CDR2 sequences are ENHRY and SYGVKD. The CDR3 extends over 14 amino acids. CDR3 nucleotide sequence: TGTGCCATCAGTGAGGAGGCCCTGAGCACTGAAGCTTTCTTT. Translating gives CAISEEALSTEAFF.

The chain combines TRBV7-6 with TRBJ1-3; TRBD1 matches at 10 bases. The ends lost 3 bases at V and 2 bases at J; junction bases unmatched: 4. CDR1 and CDR2 (germline): SGHVS, FNYEAQ. This CDR3 has 16 residues. In DNA form, the CDR3 reads TGTGCCAGCAGCTTTGGGACAGGGGTCCCTGGAAACACCATATATTTT. Amino acids: CASSFGTGVPGNTIYF.

The gene calls are TRBV9 and TRBJ1-1; 10 bases line up with TRBD1. Germline CDR1 SGDLS, CDR2 YYNGEE. V gave up 1 base and J gave up 4 bases; unmatched junction bases: 4. The length of the CDR3 is 15 residues. DNA of the CDR3: TGTGCCAGCAGCGTACAGGGACAGGGGCTCACTGAAGCTTTCTTT. This translates into CASSVQGQGLTEAFF.

V and J are TRBV27 and TRBJ2-7; 9 bases are a match to TRBD2. The trim removed 3 bases at V and 4 bases at J, leaving 1 base unmatched. Germline lookup yields CDR1 MNHEY and CDR2 SMNVEV (reference sequence). The CDR3 is made up of 13 amino acids. The CDR3 nucleotides read TGTGCCAGCAGTTTTAGCGGGAGTTACGAGCAGTACTTC. Its translation is CASSFSGSYEQYF.

V gene TRBV20-1 combines with J gene TRBJ2-1; maybe TRBD2 (6 bases). Germline V gives CDR1 DFQATT, CDR2 SNEGSKA (reference sequence). The CDR3 totals 9 residues. Trimming stripped 5 bases from V and 16 bases from J, with 12 bases between. CDR3 residues: CSAPGVSFF. The DNA of the CDR3 is TGCAGTGCTCCGGGAGTTTCCTTCTTC.

The rearrangement uses TRBV5-1 and TRBJ2-7, with 8 positions matching TRBD1. Trimming took 0 bases from V and 1 from J; bases not matched to a gene: 3. The CDR3 is 15 residues long. CDR1 and CDR2 from the germline V gene are SGHRS and YFSETQ. The CDR3 coding sequence is TGCGCCAGCAGCTTGGACAGGGGGTTTTCCTACGAGCAGTACTTC. Translated, it gives CASSLDRGFSYEQYF.

The V and J genes are TRBV6-5 and TRBJ2-1; D not resolved. V lost 2 bases, J lost 5 bases, and 7 bases lay in between. Germline V lookup: CDR1 MNHEY, CDR2 SVGAGI. There are 13 residues in the CDR3. CDR3: CASSYGPNNEQFF. CDR3 DNA: TGTGCCAGCAGTTACGGGCCCAACAATGAGCAGTTCTTC.

The V call is TRBV5-4, the J call TRBJ1-2; 8 positions agree with TRBD1. The germline V gene encodes CDR1 SGHNT and CDR2 YYREEE (reference sequence). V trimming: 4 bases; J trimming: 3 bases; junction bases outside the gene matches: 8. The CDR3 contains 15 residues. CDR3 coding DNA: TGTGCCAGCAGCCCGACGGACAGGGTTCACTATGGCTACACCTTC. The encoded protein is CASSPTDRVHYGYTF.

This clone appeared once. CDR3 in DNA: TGTGCCAGCAGTCCCGGGACGCGGGGGGCCAACGTCCTGACTTTC. Protein product: CASSPGTRGANVLTF. The J gene is TRBJ2-6, the V gene TRBV28; D is possibly TRBD1 or TRBD2 (5 bases each). The germline V and J ends were trimmed by 5 bases and 4 bases, with 12 bases remaining between them. CDR3 length: 15 amino acids. Germline CDR1 and CDR2: MDHEN and SYDVKM.